This T cell receptor beta chain derives from a study of T-cell reconstitution after alpha-beta-depleted transplantation in children. V lost 7 bases to trimming and J lost 7 bases; unmatched junction nucleotides: 5. The V gene's germline CDR1 is ENHRY and CDR2 SYGVKD. This CDR3 is 12 amino acids long. The authors prepared the TCRbeta library with unique molecular identifiers. MiXCR, applied by TCRdb to the PCR reads, yields one record per CDR3 protein. This sample carries some 530,000 distinct CDR3 sequences, approximately 12% of them seen once, and the ten largest clones take about 5.4%. This clonotype has more than one count but fewer than ten.

The rearrangement uses TRBV10-3 and TRBJ1-2, with 8 bases fitting TRBD1. Sequenced material: PBMCs from the stem cell graft donor, taken from the stem cell graft. This clonotype was sampled from a human donor who donated a stem cell graft to a child with combined immunodeficiency. The CDR3 here is CAINGQGGGYTF. The CDR3 bases are TGTGCCATCAACGGACAGGGCGGTGGCTACACCTTC.